The 28 T cell receptor beta chains below come from one sample, sequenced in a study of T cells after yellow fever vaccination. Using its own MiXCR run on the 5' RACE reads, TCRdb lists one record per CDR3 protein. The sample lists under 600,000 distinct CDR3 sequences; 21% were seen once. The material was PBMCs, obtained approximately 22 days after the first yellow fever vaccination. These receptor sequences come from a man in his late teens or twenties who received the YFV17D yellow fever vaccine.

The chain is built from TRBV5-1 and TRBJ2-3; TRBD2 matches 9 bases. This CDR3 has 16 amino acids. J lost 4 bases, V lost 0 bases, and 6 bases had no gene match. Germline loops: CDR1 SGHRS, CDR2 YFSETQ. The CDR3: CASSLALAGMADTQYF. The DNA for the CDR3 is TGCGCCAGCAGCTTGGCTCTAGCGGGGATGGCAGATACGCAGTATTTT.

This clonotype was counted only a few times. The chain recombines TRBV7-2 with TRBJ1-4; D uncertain. V was shortened by 3 bases and J by 8 bases, with 7 bases between the two germline ends. Germline assignment: CDR1 SGHTA and CDR2 FQGNSA. This CDR3 comprises 12 residues. DNA of the CDR3: TGTGCCAGCAGCTTTTACCGAGAAAAACTGTTTTTT. Translating gives CASSFYREKLFF.

The V and J genes are TRBV6-2 or TRBV6-3 and TRBJ1-1; weak D call: TRBD1 (6 bases). This CDR3 is 13 amino acids long. The germline V gene has CDR1 MNHEY and CDR2 SVGEGT. Trimming took 5 bases from V and 3 from J, leaving 10 bases between them. Here the CDR3 DNA reads TGTGCCAGCAGTCACAGGGTATACACTGAAGCTTTCTTT. Its protein is CASSHRVYTEAFF.

This clonotype was picked up a small number of times. This chain links TRBV27 with TRBJ2-7; perhaps TRBD1 as D (6 bases). The germline CDR1 and CDR2 sequences are MNHEY and SMNVEV (reference sequence). This CDR3 region has 14 residues. The V and J ends lost 7 bases and 4 bases respectively, with 17 bases between them. The CDR3 protein is CASKKKGEPYEQYF. The CDR3 DNA reads TGTGCCAGCAAAAAAAAGGGGGAACCTTACGAGCAGTACTTC.

The rearrangement joins TRBV20-1 to TRBJ1-6, with TRBD1 as a possible D gene (5 bases). The CDR3 loop spans 13 amino acids. The V gene's germline CDR1 is DFQATT and CDR2 SNEGSKA (reference sequence). Trimming stripped 8 bases from V and 8 bases from J, with 16 bases between. In DNA, the CDR3 is TGCAGTCCTACTTCTGACAGCCATTCACCCCTCCACTTT. This translates into CSPTSDSHSPLHF.

The chain links TRBV29-1 to TRBJ1-1, with D unclear. V gave up 4 bases and J gave up 11 bases, with 17 bases separating them. Germline CDR1 and CDR2: SQVTM and ANQGSEA. CDR3 length: 12 residues. The DNA of the CDR3 is TGCAGCGTTGTAGGTCTCAGGAGGGCGGCTTTCTTT. It codes for CSVVGLRRAAFF.

V is TRBV6-4 and J is TRBJ1-3, with TRBD1 matching 9 bases. Looked up from germline, CDR1 is MRHNA and CDR2 is SNTAGT. CDR3 size: 19 residues. The V segment lost 0 bases and the J segment 0 bases; nucleotides outside the gene matches: 9. Here the CDR3 reads CASSDSSGQGHCSGNTIYF. The CDR3 bases are TGTGCCAGCAGTGACTCTTCGGGACAGGGCCACTGCTCTGGAAACACCATATATTTT.

This clonotype has just a few counts. This chain joins TRBV28 and TRBJ1-2; tentatively, D is TRBD1 (6 bases). V was cut by 2 bases and J by 5 bases, with 12 bases left in between. Germline CDR1 reads MDHEN; CDR2 reads SYDVKM. The CDR3 extends over 14 amino acids. CDR3 sequence: CASSLPGAEYGYTF. CDR3 in DNA: TGTGCCAGCAGTTTACCGGGGGCTGAGTATGGCTACACCTTC.

This clonotype has only a few counts. CDR3 protein: CAISSRARRGNTIYF. The CDR3 coding sequence is TGTGCCATCAGTTCCAGGGCACGAAGGGGAAACACCATATATTTT. This chain uses TRBV10-3 with TRBJ1-3; D might be TRBD1 (5 bases). Germline V gene data show CDR1 as ENHRY and CDR2 as SYGVKD. This CDR3 has 15 residues. V lost 5 bases, J lost 4 bases, and 15 bases lay in between.

The chain combines TRBV7-8 with TRBJ1-2, with D possibly TRBD1 on 6 matching bases. Deletions cut 2 bases from V and 4 bases from J, with 14 bases between. The CDR3 spans 15 residues. The germline gives CDR1 SGHVS, CDR2 FQNEAQ. The CDR3 region is CASSLSNRDGYGYTF. In DNA form, the CDR3 reads TGTGCCAGCAGCTTAAGTAACAGGGACGGCTATGGCTACACCTTC.

The genes are TRBV7-9 and TRBJ1-4; D is undetermined. The CDR3 loop spans 15 amino acids. The V gene's germline CDR1 is SEHNR and CDR2 FQNEAQ (reference sequence). Trimming pared 2 bases from V and 4 bases from J, leaving 11 bases between. CDR3 residues: CASSLNAEINEKLFF. The CDR3, as DNA: TGTGCCAGCAGCTTAAATGCAGAAATTAATGAAAAACTGTTTTTT.

The chain employs TRBV14 and TRBJ1-2; weak D call: TRBD1 (6 bases). Looked up from germline, CDR1 is SGHDN and CDR2 is FVKESK. Trimming left V 0 bases short and J 10 bases short, with 21 bases between. The CDR3 consists of 16 residues. The CDR3 nucleotides read TGTGCCAGCAGCCAAGAATTGGGGGCGGCTATTCCGGTCTACACCTTC. This codes for CASSQELGAAIPVYTF.

This clonotype was detected a few times. This chain connects TRBV4-1 to TRBJ2-3, with TRBD1 as a possible D gene (5 bases). Germline V gene data show CDR1 as MGHRA and CDR2 as YSYEKL. The CDR3 runs to 14 residues. With 1 base removed from V and 6 bases from J, the gap between germline ends came to 11 bases. The CDR3 region has the DNA TGCGCCAGCAGCCAAGTGCAGGGAAGGGATACGCAGTATTTT. Protein product: CASSQVQGRDTQYF.

The chain has TRBV14 and TRBJ1-4; 8 bases agree with TRBD1. The CDR3 spans 17 residues. The trim removed 0 bases at V and 8 bases at J, leaving 11 bases unmatched. Germline assignment: CDR1 SGHDN and CDR2 FVKESK. CDR3 in DNA: TGTGCCAGCAGCCAAGATACAGGGGGACTTATACGAGAAAAACTGTTTTTT. Protein sequence: CASSQDTGGLIREKLFF.

The rearrangement joins TRBV7-9 to TRBJ2-7; TRBD2 agrees at 7 bases. Germline values: CDR1 SEHNR, CDR2 FQNEAQ (reference sequence). This CDR3 is 15 amino acids long. Germline trimming cut 4 bases from V and 5 bases from J; bases unmatched to any gene: 11. CDR3 DNA sequence: TGTGCCAGCAGCTCCCTGGGGAGGGTCATCGACGAGCAGTACGTC. Its protein is CASSSLGRVIDEQYV.

This chain's CDR3 is CSARRTGRLHYEKLFF. CDR3 bases: TGCAGTGCTAGGAGGACAGGGCGCTTACACTATGAAAAACTGTTTTTT. The chain couples TRBV20-1 to TRBJ1-4; 8 nucleotides agree with TRBD1. The germline V gene has CDR1 DFQATT and CDR2 SNEGSKA (reference sequence). J was trimmed by 6 bases and V by 3 bases; bases with no gene match: 12. This CDR3 spans 16 amino acids.

This clonotype was observed a handful of times. The gene calls are TRBV5-5 and TRBJ2-1; the D call may be TRBD1 or TRBD2 (5 bases each). The length of the CDR3 is 15 residues. Germline CDR1 reads SGHKS; CDR2 reads YYEKEE (reference sequence). The ends were cut back, 4 bases at V and 0 bases at J, with 11 bases in the middle. The CDR3 nucleotides read TGTGCCAGCAGCACTGGGACGAGCTCCTACAATGAGCAGTTCTTC. It encodes CASSTGTSSYNEQFF. Variable domain in full (rest from reference TRBV5-5 and TRBJ2-1): DAGVTQSPTHLIKTRGQQVTLRCSPISGHKSVSWYQQVLGQGPQFIFQYYEKEERGRGNFPDRFSARQFPNYSSELNVNALLLGDSALYLCASSTGTSSYNEQFFGPGTRLTVL.

In its sample, this clonotype was seen many times. The V and J genes are TRBV9 and TRBJ2-5; 8 bases fit TRBD2. The CDR3 runs 14 residues. V shed 2 bases and J 5 bases; nucleotides not matched to a gene: 5. Germline-derived CDR1 and CDR2 are SGDLS and YYNGEE. This CDR3 reads CASSVAGGYETQYF. In nucleotides, the CDR3 is TGTGCCAGCAGCGTGGCGGGGGGCTATGAGACCCAGTACTTC. Filled out from reference TRBV9 and TRBJ2-5, the complete variable domain reads DSGVTQTPKHLITATGQRVTLRCSPRSGDLSVYWYQQSLDQGLQFLIQYYNGEERAKGNILERFSAQQFPDLHSELNLSSLELGDSALYFCASSVAGGYETQYFGPGTRLLVL.

This clonotype was recorded a few times. The V gene is TRBV11-2, the J gene TRBJ2-4, with 7 nucleotides matching TRBD1. Germline-derived CDR1 and CDR2 are SGHAT and FQNNGV. Trimming at V came to 0 bases and at J to 12 bases, leaving 8 bases not matched to a gene. The CDR3 is 14 residues long. CDR3 residues: CASSLDGTATPQYF. The CDR3 DNA reads as TGTGCCAGCAGCTTAGACGGGACAGCGACCCCTCAGTACTTC. The full variable domain, in which reference TRBV11-2 and TRBJ2-4 provide the parts outside the CDR3, is EAGVAQSPRYKIIEKRQSVAFWCNPISGHATLYWYQQILGQGPKLLIQFQNNGVVDDSQLPKDRFSAERLKGVDSTLKIQPAKLEDSAVYLCASSLDGTATPQYFGAGTRLSVL.

The CDR3 nucleotides are TGTGCCAGCAGTTACTCGGGGACTAGCGGGGGGTCGAATGAGCAGTTCTTC. It codes for CASSYSGTSGGSNEQFF. V and J are TRBV6-5 and TRBJ2-1, with 15 nucleotides matching TRBD2. CDR1 is MNHEY, CDR2 SVGAGI, per germline. J lost 7 bases, V lost 0 bases, and 4 bases had no gene match. This CDR3 has 17 residues.

There are a few counts of this clonotype. The chain uses TRBV12-3 or TRBV12-4 and TRBJ1-6; D gene uncertain. V lost 6 bases, J lost 9 bases, and 6 bases lay in between. The CDR3 length is 11 residues. CDR3 protein: CASRGISPLHF. CDR3 bases: TGTGCCAGCAGGGGTATTTCACCCCTCCACTTT.

The table lists this clonotype with a few counts. The gene calls are TRBV7-6 and TRBJ2-3; TRBD2 matches 10 bases. Germline V gene sequence: CDR1 SGHVS, CDR2 FNYEAQ. Unmatched junction bases numbered 16, after V lost 6 bases and J lost 7 bases. The CDR3 spans 17 residues. The CDR3, as DNA: TGTGCCAGCAGTCACCGTTGGGCTAGCGGGGGTAGAAATACGCAGTATTTT. Protein: CASSHRWASGGRNTQYF.

This chain connects TRBV24-1 to TRBJ2-1, with 8 bases matching TRBD2. CDR3 length equals 16 residues. Germline V lookup: CDR1 KGHDR, CDR2 SFDVKD. Trimming removed 2 bases from V and 0 bases from J; junction bases left unmatched: 2. This CDR3 reads CATSDSGGGSYNEQFF. CDR3 bases: TGTGCCACCAGTGATTCGGGGGGGGGCTCCTACAATGAGCAGTTCTTC.

There are a few counts of this clonotype. This rearrangement joins TRBV21-1 to TRBJ2-3; TRBD1, the table's D call, was not compared with the DNA. TRBV21-1 is described as a pseudogene. The CDR3 totals 17 residues. The CDR3 nucleotides are TGTGCCAGCAGCTATAAAACCGGTCTTCCAGGGGCAGATACGCAGTATTTT. It yields the protein CASSYKTGLPGADTQYF.

The chain combines TRBV6-1 with TRBJ1-2, with 8 bases lining up with TRBD1. This CDR3 region has 14 residues. The trim removed 7 bases at V and 2 bases at J, leaving 6 bases unmatched. CDR1 and CDR2 (germline): MNHNS, SASEGT. The DNA for the CDR3 is TGTGCCAGCACCGTGGACAGGGACAACTATGGCTACACCTTC. This sequence encodes CASTVDRDNYGYTF.

As concerns this clonotype: A clone one base away is much larger, so this may be a read error. The chain combines TRBV6-2 or TRBV6-3 with TRBJ1-5; D gene unclear. Germline V CDR1 and CDR2: MNHEY, SVGEGT. CDR3 length: 14 residues. Trimming shortened V by 5 bases and J by 4 bases, and 12 bases separated the two germline ends. As DNA, the CDR3 is TGTGCCAGCAGTCACTTGGGCAGAAATCAGCCCCAGCATTTT. This codes for CASSHLGRNQPQHF.

This clonotype occurred a few times. V is TRBV10-3 and J is TRBJ1-5; D gene unclear. V was trimmed by 0 bases and J by 8 bases, leaving 5 bases between them. The germline CDR1 and CDR2 sequences are ENHRY and SYGVKD. The CDR3 runs to 12 residues. DNA for the CDR3: TGTGCCATCAGTGAGTCCGGGAAGCCCCAGCATTTT. Residues: CAISESGKPQHF.

This clonotype was detected a few times. The chain employs TRBV19 and TRBJ1-5, with D unresolved. This CDR3 has 14 residues. Trimming took 11 bases from V and 2 from J, leaving 16 bases between them. Germline V gene lookup returns CDR1 LNHDA and CDR2 SQIVND (reference sequence). CDR3 sequence: CAASNTAGNQPQHF. In DNA, the CDR3 is TGTGCCGCCTCTAACACGGCAGGCAATCAGCCCCAGCATTTT.